This entry features one T cell receptor (beta chain) sequence. This sample stems from a study of blood T cell repertoires in COVID-19. Study information: The analysed material was cDNA or gDNA that came from T cells, B-cell-depleted T cells, or PBMCs.

As processed by the authors: By means of reference gene primer amplification, nucleated cell counts were estimated. Using immunoSEQ multiplex PCR, the repertoire was profiled, and TCRdb retains in-frame clones only, with some absent. V and J calls and clone size are given by that table; D and trimming were obtained from the DNA. The sample records about 220,000 clones, roughly 90% being singletons. The germline gives CDR1 MNHNY, CDR2 SVGAGI (reference sequence). CDR3 length equals 15 residues. The junction had 4 bases not matched to a gene; V was cut back by 5 bases and J by 0 bases. This sequence joins TRBV6-6 and TRBJ1-1; 9 positions agree with TRBD1. The sample taken for sequencing was peripheral blood. The source is a man aged 40-49 years with active or convalescent COVID-19. The CDR3 coding sequence is TGTGCCAGCAGTGGGGACAGGGCCATGAACACTGAAGCTTTCTTT. It codes for CASSGDRAMNTEAFF.